The text below deals with one T cell receptor beta chain. Its specificity is not known. Scientists isolated CD4+ T cells after a roughly nine-day culture period ended. Having tested negative for nucleocapsid antibodies, the vaccine recipients showed no prior SARS-CoV-2 infection. IL-2 medium took the place of half the medium on both days 3 and 7. Data came from immunoSEQ multiplex PCR; TCRdb stores just in-frame clones and leaves some out. The data contain 65,000 to 80,000 clones, around 77% of them singletons. CDR1 SGHNT and CDR2 YENEEA come from the germline V gene. The junction had 4 bases not matched to a gene; V was cut back by 4 bases and J by 2 bases. The CDR3 contains 14 residues. These data originate in a study of vaccination effects on CD4 cells after COVID-19.

The source of this sequence is a human donor who received a COVID-19 vaccine. The starting material was CD4+ T cells from PBMCs cultured without peptide, obtained before COVID-19 vaccination. The rearrangement uses TRBV11-3 and TRBJ2-7; 8 bases line up with TRBD1. CDR3 sequence: CASSYYRGTYEQYV. In DNA form, the CDR3 reads TGTGCCAGCAGCTACTACAGGGGGACCTACGAGCAGTACGTC.